These 13 T cell receptor beta chains share one sample of origin, sequenced in a study of T cells after yellow fever vaccination. MiXCR, run by TCRdb on the 5' RACE reads, gives a single entry per CDR3 protein. This table has hundreds of thousands of distinct CDR3 sequences, 12% appearing once. The starting material was PBMCs, obtained on the day of the yellow fever booster vaccination. Every receptor here comes from a man in his thirties or forties who received the YFV17D yellow fever vaccine.

The sample holds a few counts of this clonotype. The V gene is TRBV20-1, the J gene TRBJ1-2, with D possibly being TRBD1 (6 bases). Germline V gene data show CDR1 as DFQATT and CDR2 as SNEGSKA (reference sequence). Trimming cost V 3 bases and J 5 bases, with 16 bases left between them. This CDR3 is built from 14 residues. CDR3 loop: CSASPKGGNYGYTF. In DNA form, the CDR3 reads TGCAGTGCTAGCCCCAAGGGGGGAAATTATGGCTACACCTTC.

The chain carries TRBV6-1 and TRBJ1-2, with D unclear. In germline, CDR1 is MNHNS, CDR2 SASEGT. The CDR3 contains 15 residues. V shed 1 base and J shed 3 bases, with 12 bases lying between them. The CDR3 region has the DNA TGTGCCAGCAGTGAAGGTATAGGTCTCCACTATGGCTACACCTTC. Amino acid sequence: CASSEGIGLHYGYTF.

The chain uses TRBV5-6 and TRBJ2-2; the D call may be TRBD1 or TRBD2 (5 bases each). Looked up from germline, CDR1 is SGHDT and CDR2 is YYEEEE. The V end lost 4 bases, the J end lost 6 bases, and 16 bases lay between the germline ends. The CDR3 is 15 amino acids. The CDR3 protein is CASSKEDLGPGELFF. The CDR3 DNA reads TGTGCCAGCAGCAAGGAGGACCTGGGGCCCGGGGAGCTGTTTTTT.

The V gene is TRBV20-1, the J gene TRBJ2-1, with 9 bases lining up with TRBD2. The length of the CDR3 is 16 residues. CDR1 is DFQATT and CDR2 is SNEGSKA in the germline V gene (reference sequence). CDR3 amino acids: CCVWSQAGGSYNEQFF. The CDR3 DNA sequence: TGCTGCGTTTGGAGCCAAGCGGGGGGATCCTACAATGAGCAGTTCTTC.

The rearrangement joins TRBV6-1 to TRBJ2-3; the match to TRBD2 covers 14 bases. The V and J ends lost 4 bases and 4 bases, in that order; junction bases with no gene match: 1. The CDR3 covers 15 residues. CDR1 MNHNS and CDR2 SASEGT come from the germline V gene. The CDR3 region is CASSGLAGGPDTQYF. CDR3 coding DNA: TGTGCCAGCAGTGGACTAGCGGGAGGGCCAGATACGCAGTATTTT.

This rearrangement joins TRBV30 to TRBJ1-2; maybe TRBD1 (5 bases). The CDR3 totals 12 residues. Germline V gene data show CDR1 as GTSNPN and CDR2 as SVGIG (reference sequence). With 5 bases removed from V and 4 bases from J, the gap between germline ends came to 11 bases. Here the CDR3 DNA reads TGTGCCTGGGAGGGCGACAGCTATGGCTACACCTTC. This encodes CAWEGDSYGYTF.

This chain uses TRBV4-3 with TRBJ2-3; possible D gene TRBD2, 6 bases. Per the germline V gene, CDR1 is LGHNA and CDR2 is YSLEER. The CDR3 length is 15 residues. The V end was cut by 4 bases, the J end by 1 base, with 12 bases between. The CDR3 protein is CASSPGRFGTDTQYF. CDR3 nucleotide sequence: TGCGCCAGCAGCCCGGGGAGGTTTGGCACAGATACGCAGTATTTT.

The rearrangement uses TRBV29-1 and TRBJ2-3; TRBD1 might be the D (5 bases). CDR3 size: 14 residues. Looked up from germline, CDR1 is SQVTM and CDR2 is ANQGSEA. Trimming took 0 bases from V and 5 from J, leaving 12 bases between them. The CDR3 bases are TGCAGCGTTGAAGAATGGGGCAGCGTAGATACGCAGTATTTT. Translated, it gives CSVEEWGSVDTQYF.

This clonotype was found a few times. The J gene is TRBJ2-5, the V gene TRBV20-1; D is possibly TRBD2 (6 bases). The CDR3 has 12 residues. The germline V gene has CDR1 DFQATT and CDR2 SNEGSKA (reference sequence). Trimming removed 3 bases from V and 4 bases from J, with 9 bases in between. CDR3 in amino acids: CSARRDLETQYF. The CDR3 DNA sequence: TGCAGTGCTAGGCGGGATCTAGAGACCCAGTACTTC.

The CDR3, as DNA: TGTGCCAGCAGCTTAGTGGGGGGGCGAGTTGACGAGCAGTACTTC. It codes for CASSLVGGRVDEQYF. The chain links TRBV7-2 to TRBJ2-7, with D tentatively TRBD2 (7 bases). The CDR3 contains 15 residues. Trimming stripped 1 base from V and 5 bases from J, with 15 bases between. Germline V gene sequence: CDR1 SGHTA, CDR2 FQGNSA.

There are a few counts of this clonotype. The V and J genes are TRBV28 and TRBJ2-7, with 9 bases identical to TRBD1. The J segment lost 2 bases and the V segment lost 6 bases, leaving 14 bases of the junction unmatched. Per germline, CDR1 MDHEN and CDR2 SYDVKM. CDR3 length: 17 residues. Here the CDR3 reads CASRLDRPGQGTYEQYF. For the CDR3, the DNA is TGTGCCAGCAGGTTAGACCGCCCGGGACAGGGAACCTACGAGCAGTACTTC. Drawing the rest from reference TRBV28 and TRBJ2-7, the complete variable domain is DVKVTQSSRYLVKRTGEKVFLECVQDMDHENMFWYRQDPGLGLRLIYFSYDVKMKEKGDIPEGYSVSREKKERFSLILESASTNQTSMYLCASRLDRPGQGTYEQYFGPGTRLTVT.

This clonotype was counted only a few times. The CDR3 protein is CASSSNPGLAGGNEQFF. CDR3 coding DNA: TGTGCCAGCAGCTCCAACCCGGGGCTAGCGGGAGGGAATGAGCAGTTCTTC. The chain carries TRBV7-3 and TRBJ2-1; 12 bases match TRBD2. V lost 4 bases to trimming and J lost 7 bases; unmatched junction nucleotides: 11. CDR1 and CDR2 from the germline V gene are SGHTA and FQGTGA. CDR3 length: 17 amino acids. Supplemented by reference TRBV7-3 and TRBJ2-1, the full variable domain reads GAGVSQTPSNKVTEKGKYVELRCDPISGHTALYWYRQSLGQGPEFLIYFQGTGAADDSGLPNDRFFAVRPEGSVSTLKIQRTERGDSAVYLCASSSNPGLAGGNEQFFGPGTRLTVL.

This clonotype was seen a few times. The chain is built from TRBV5-1 and TRBJ2-3; 15 bases fit TRBD2. The CDR3 consists of 16 residues. Germline CDR1 is SGHRS and CDR2 is YFSETQ. J lost 6 bases, V lost 4 bases, and 6 bases had no gene match. CDR3 DNA: TGCGCCAGCAGCCCAGGGACTAGCGGGAGGCGTGATACGCAGTATTTT. As protein: CASSPGTSGRRDTQYF.